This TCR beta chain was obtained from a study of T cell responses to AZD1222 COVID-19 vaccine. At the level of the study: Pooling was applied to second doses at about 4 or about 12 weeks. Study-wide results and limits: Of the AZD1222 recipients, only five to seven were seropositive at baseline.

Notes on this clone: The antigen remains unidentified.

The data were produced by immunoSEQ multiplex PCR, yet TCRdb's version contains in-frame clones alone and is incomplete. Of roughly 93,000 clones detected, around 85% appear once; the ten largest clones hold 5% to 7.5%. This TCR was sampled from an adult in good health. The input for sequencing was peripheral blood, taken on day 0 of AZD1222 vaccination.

In DNA form, the CDR3 reads TGTGCCTGGAGTGTATCTGGTGAAAAACTGTTTTTT. Translation gives CAWSVSGEKLFF. The chain is built from TRBV30 and TRBJ1-4; D unresolved. The CDR3 is 12 amino acids. CDR1 and CDR2 (germline): GTSNPN, SVGIG (reference sequence). V shed 0 bases and J shed 7 bases, with 6 bases lying between them.